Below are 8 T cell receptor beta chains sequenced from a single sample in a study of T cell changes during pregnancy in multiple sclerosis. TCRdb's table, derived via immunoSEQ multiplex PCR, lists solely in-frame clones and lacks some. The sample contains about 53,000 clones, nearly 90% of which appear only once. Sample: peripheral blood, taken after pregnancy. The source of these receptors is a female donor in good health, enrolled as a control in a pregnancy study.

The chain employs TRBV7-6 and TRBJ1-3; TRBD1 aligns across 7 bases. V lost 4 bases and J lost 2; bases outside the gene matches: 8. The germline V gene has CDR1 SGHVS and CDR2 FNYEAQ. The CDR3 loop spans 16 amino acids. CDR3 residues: CASSSSRGAAGNTIYF. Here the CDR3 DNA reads TGTGCCAGCAGCTCATCCAGGGGGGCGGCTGGAAACACCATATATTTT.

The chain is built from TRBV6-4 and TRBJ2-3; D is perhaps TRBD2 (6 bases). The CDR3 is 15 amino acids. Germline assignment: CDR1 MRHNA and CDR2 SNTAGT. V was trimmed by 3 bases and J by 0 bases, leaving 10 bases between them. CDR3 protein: CASSEGRGSTDTQYF. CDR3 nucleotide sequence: TGTGCCAGCAGTGAGGGACGGGGGAGCACAGATACGCAGTATTTT.

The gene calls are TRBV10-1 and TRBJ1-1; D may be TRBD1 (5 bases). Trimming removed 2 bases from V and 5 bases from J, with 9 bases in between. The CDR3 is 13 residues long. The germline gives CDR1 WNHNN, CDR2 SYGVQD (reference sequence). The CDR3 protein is CASSEPGETEAFF. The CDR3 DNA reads TGCGCCAGCAGTGAGCCGGGGGAAACTGAAGCTTTCTTT.

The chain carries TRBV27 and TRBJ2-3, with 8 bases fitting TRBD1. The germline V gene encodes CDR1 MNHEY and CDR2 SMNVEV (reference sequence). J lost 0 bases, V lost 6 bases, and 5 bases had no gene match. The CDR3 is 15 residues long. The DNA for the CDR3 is TGTGCCAGCAGAGCCGGGACAGGAAGCACAGATACGCAGTATTTT. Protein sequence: CASRAGTGSTDTQYF.

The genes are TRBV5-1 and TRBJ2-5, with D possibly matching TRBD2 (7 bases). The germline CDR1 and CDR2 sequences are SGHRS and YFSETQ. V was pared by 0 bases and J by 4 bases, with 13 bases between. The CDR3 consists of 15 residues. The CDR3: CASSLAGGRIETQYF. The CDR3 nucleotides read TGCGCCAGCAGCTTGGCCGGGGGGCGCATAGAGACCCAGTACTTC.

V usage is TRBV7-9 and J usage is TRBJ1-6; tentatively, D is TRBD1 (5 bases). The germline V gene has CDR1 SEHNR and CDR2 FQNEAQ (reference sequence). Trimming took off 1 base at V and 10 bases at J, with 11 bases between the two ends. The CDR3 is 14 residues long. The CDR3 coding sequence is TGTGCCAGCAGCTTAGTAATTGGGGGGTCACCCCTCCACTTT. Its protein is CASSLVIGGSPLHF. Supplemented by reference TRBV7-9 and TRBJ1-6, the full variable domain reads DTGVSQNPRHKITKRGQNVTFRCDPISEHNRLYWYRQTLGQGPEFLTYFQNEAQLEKSRLLSDRFSAERPKGSFSTLEIQRTEQGDSAMYLCASSLVIGGSPLHFGNGTRLTVT.

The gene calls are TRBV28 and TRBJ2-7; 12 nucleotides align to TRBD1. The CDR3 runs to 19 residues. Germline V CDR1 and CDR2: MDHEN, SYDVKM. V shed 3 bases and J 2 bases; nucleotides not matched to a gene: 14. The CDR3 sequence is CASSFIWGQGASYAYEQYF. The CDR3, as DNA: TGTGCCAGCAGTTTTATCTGGGGACAGGGGGCTTCTTACGCCTACGAGCAGTACTTC.

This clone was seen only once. In DNA, the CDR3 is TGTGCCAGCAGCTTGCGGGGGGCCATTTTTACCGGGGAGCTGTTTTTT. Protein product: CASSLRGAIFTGELFF. The V call is TRBV5-5, the J call TRBJ2-2, with D possibly matching TRBD2 (7 bases). The germline V and J ends were trimmed by 1 base and 5 bases, with 15 bases remaining between them. The CDR3 loop spans 16 amino acids. Germline V gives CDR1 SGHKS, CDR2 YYEKEE (reference sequence).